The entry that follows covers one TCR beta chain sequence. The antigen remains unidentified. Data came from immunoSEQ multiplex PCR; TCRdb stores just in-frame clones and leaves some out. This sample has 50,000 to 65,000 clones; over 75% occur once, and the top ten carry about a fifth. This CDR3 spans 13 amino acids. Germline V gene sequence: CDR1 MNHNS, CDR2 SASEGT. V dropped 6 bases and J dropped 0 bases, with 6 bases sitting between them. This entry comes from a study of identifying expanded T cells in peripheral blood. General observations from the study: Technical replicates showed approximately 1.2 changed clones; two weeks around 15; four weeks 19.

The clonotype comes from a person between 18 and 75 years old in good health. Sample: blood. V usage is TRBV6-1 and J usage is TRBJ1-5; the D is unclear. CDR3 nucleotide sequence: TGTGCCAGCAGGGGCAGTAGCAATCAGCCCCAGCATTTT. Its protein is CASRGSSNQPQHF.